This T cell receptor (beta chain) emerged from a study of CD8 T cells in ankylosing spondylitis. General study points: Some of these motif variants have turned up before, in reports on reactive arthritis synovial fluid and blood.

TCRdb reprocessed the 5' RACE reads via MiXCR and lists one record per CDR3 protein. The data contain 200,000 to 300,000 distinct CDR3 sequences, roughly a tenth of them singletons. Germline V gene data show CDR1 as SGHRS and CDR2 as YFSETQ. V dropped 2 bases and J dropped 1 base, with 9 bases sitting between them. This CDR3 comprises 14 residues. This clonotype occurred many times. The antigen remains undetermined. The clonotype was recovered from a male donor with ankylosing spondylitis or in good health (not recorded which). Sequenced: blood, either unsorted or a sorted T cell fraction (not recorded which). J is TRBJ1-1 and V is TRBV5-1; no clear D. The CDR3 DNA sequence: TGCGCCAGCAGCTTAACTGACCAGAACACTGAAGCTTTCTTT. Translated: CASSLTDQNTEAFF.